The clone carrying this TCR beta chain was observed many times. What it binds is not known. These data are taken from a study of Graves' ophthalmopathy and Graves' hyperthyroidism. RNA transcripts were the template, and TCR beta CDR3 regions were amplified from them. In the first round, RT-PCR was carried out with HTBI primers, and a multiplex PCR formed the second round. One entry per CDR3 protein results from TCRdb running MiXCR on the multiplex PCR reads. The sample carries hundreds of thousands of distinct CDR3 sequences, under 25% recorded once. Overall study findings and caveats: Predictions made by the model for ophthalmopathy progression reached approximately 70% sensitivity and around 73% specificity.

Per the germline V gene, CDR1 is SGDLS and CDR2 is YYNGEE. With 0 bases clipped from V and 6 bases from J, the junction kept 11 bases outside the gene matches. The CDR3 contains 16 residues. The TCR comes from a woman under 30 with stable Graves' hyperthyroidism. This rearrangement joins TRBV9 to TRBJ2-7, with TRBD2 matching 8 bases. Sequenced: peripheral blood. CDR3 bases: TGTGCCAGCAGCGTAGGGGCCGGGACTAGTCTCCTCGAGCAGTACTTC. This codes for CASSVGAGTSLLEQYF. The entire variable domain, with the rest obtained from reference TRBV9 and TRBJ2-7, is as follows: DSGVTQTPKHLITATGQRVTLRCSPRSGDLSVYWYQQSLDQGLQFLIQYYNGEERAKGNILERFSAQQFPDLHSELNLSSLELGDSALYFCASSVGAGTSLLEQYFGPGTRLTVT.